This T cell receptor (beta chain) was identified during a study of blood T cell repertoires in COVID-19. On the study more broadly: Specimens from acute and convalescent COVID-19 originated in the United States, Italy and Spain. The analysed material was cDNA or gDNA that came from T cells, B-cell-depleted T cells, or PBMCs.

V lost 6 bases and J lost 8; bases outside the gene matches: 12. This CDR3 contains 15 residues. The germline CDR1 and CDR2 sequences are KGHSH and LQKENI. Authors' analysis steps: Amplification of reference gene primers provided the estimated nucleated cell counts. Sequencing was performed with immunoSEQ multiplex PCR; in TCRdb, only in-frame clones are kept and a portion is missing. V, J and clone size are taken as reported in that table, and D and trimming were inferred from the DNA itself. The profile shows about 64,000 clones, 86% of them singletons. This chain connects TRBV18 to TRBJ2-1; 8 positions match TRBD1. This sequence originates from a middle-aged man with acute or convalescent COVID-19. Material: peripheral blood. The CDR3 loop is CASSPDRGRGDEQFF. The CDR3, as DNA: TGTGCCAGCTCTCCAGACAGGGGCAGGGGAGATGAGCAGTTCTTC.